These 2 T cell receptor beta chains came from one sample sequenced in a study of T cells in Graves' hyperthyroidism and ophthalmopathy. Regions amplified from RNA transcripts were the TCR beta CDR3 regions. Using the HTBI primer set, a first-round RT-PCR was run on the TCR CDR3. TCRdb analysed the multiplex PCR reads with MiXCR anew, one entry per CDR3 protein. Of about 500,000 distinct CDR3 sequences in the sample, about a sixth were seen once. The sequencing input was blood. Receptors were obtained from a woman between 18 and 29 years old with Graves' ophthalmopathy.

The J gene is TRBJ1-3, the V gene TRBV28; D gene unclear. V was clipped by 4 bases and J by 0 bases, with 10 bases between them. The CDR3 is 15 amino acids. Germline CDR1 reads MDHEN; CDR2 reads SYDVKM. CDR3 loop: CASSSGYSSGNTIYF. In DNA form, the CDR3 reads TGTGCCAGCAGTTCCGGCTACAGCTCTGGAAACACCATATATTTT. The full variable domain, its missing parts supplied by reference TRBV28 and TRBJ1-3, is DVKVTQSSRYLVKRTGEKVFLECVQDMDHENMFWYRQDPGLGLRLIYFSYDVKMKEKGDIPEGYSVSREKKERFSLILESASTNQTSMYLCASSSGYSSGNTIYFGEGSWLTVV.

This clonotype was counted ten times or more. The chain carries TRBV20-1 and TRBJ1-1, with D uncertain. V lost 5 bases and J lost 1, with 14 bases in between. The CDR3 totals 14 residues. Germline V gene data show CDR1 as DFQATT and CDR2 as SNEGSKA (reference sequence). The CDR3 nucleotides are TGCAGTGCTCCCCGTCAGGCCGCGAACACTGAAGCTTTCTTT. As protein: CSAPRQAANTEAFF.